The present TCR beta chain was sequenced within a study of blood T cell repertoires in COVID-19. The wider study: From T cells, B-cell-depleted T cells, or PBMCs came the material, which was cDNA or gDNA.

The V end was cut by 4 bases, the J end by 4 bases, with 9 bases between. Germline V gives CDR1 SGHKS, CDR2 YYEKEE (reference sequence). CDR3 size: 13 residues. TCRdb keeps only in-frame clones here, not all; method: immunoSEQ multiplex PCR. The table shows 180,000 or so clones, with roughly 90% occurring only once. The sequencing input was peripheral blood. The V and J genes are TRBV5-5 and TRBJ1-3; D perhaps matches TRBD1 (5 bases). The sequence was collected from a man younger than 30 with active or convalescent COVID-19. The CDR3 spells CASSPWTGNTIYF. In DNA form, the CDR3 reads TGTGCCAGCAGCCCATGGACAGGAAACACCATATATTTT.